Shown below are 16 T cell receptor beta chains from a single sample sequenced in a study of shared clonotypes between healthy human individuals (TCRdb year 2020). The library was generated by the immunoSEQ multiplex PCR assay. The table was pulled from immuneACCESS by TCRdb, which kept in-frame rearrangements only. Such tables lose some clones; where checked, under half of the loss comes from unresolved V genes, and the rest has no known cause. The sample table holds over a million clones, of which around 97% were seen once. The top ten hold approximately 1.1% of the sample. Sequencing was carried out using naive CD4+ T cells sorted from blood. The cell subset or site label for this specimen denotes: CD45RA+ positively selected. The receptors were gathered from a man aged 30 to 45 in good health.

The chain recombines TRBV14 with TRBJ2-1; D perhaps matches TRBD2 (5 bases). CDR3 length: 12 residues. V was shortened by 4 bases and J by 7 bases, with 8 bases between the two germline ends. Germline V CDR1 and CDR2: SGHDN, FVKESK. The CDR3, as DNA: TGTGCCAGCAGCCCAGAGGGTAATGAGCAGTTCTTC. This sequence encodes CASSPEGNEQFF. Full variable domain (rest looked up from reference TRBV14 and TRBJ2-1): EAGVTQFPSHSVIEKGQTVTLRCDPISGHDNLYWYRRVMGKEIKFLLHFVKESKQDESGMPNNRFLAERTGGTYSTLKVQPAELEDSGVYFCASSPEGNEQFFGPGTRLTVL.

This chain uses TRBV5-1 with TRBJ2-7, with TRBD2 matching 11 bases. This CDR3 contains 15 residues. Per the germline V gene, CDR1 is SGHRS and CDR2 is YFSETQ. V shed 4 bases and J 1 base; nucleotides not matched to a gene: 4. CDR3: CASSNGTSGSYEQYF. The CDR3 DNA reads TGCGCCAGCAGCAACGGGACTAGCGGATCCTACGAGCAGTACTTC.

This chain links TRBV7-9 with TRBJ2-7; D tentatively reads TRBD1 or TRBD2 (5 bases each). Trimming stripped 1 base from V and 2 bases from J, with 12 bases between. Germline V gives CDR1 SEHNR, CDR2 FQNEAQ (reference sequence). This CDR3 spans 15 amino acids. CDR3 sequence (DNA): TGTGCCAGCAGCTTAGACGGGGACGGAACCTACGAGCAGTACTTC. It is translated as CASSLDGDGTYEQYF. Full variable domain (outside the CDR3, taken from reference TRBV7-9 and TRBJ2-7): DTGVSQNPRHKITKRGQNVTFRCDPISEHNRLYWYRQTLGQGPEFLTYFQNEAQLEKSRLLSDRFSAERPKGSFSTLEIQRTEQGDSAMYLCASSLDGDGTYEQYFGPGTRLTVT.

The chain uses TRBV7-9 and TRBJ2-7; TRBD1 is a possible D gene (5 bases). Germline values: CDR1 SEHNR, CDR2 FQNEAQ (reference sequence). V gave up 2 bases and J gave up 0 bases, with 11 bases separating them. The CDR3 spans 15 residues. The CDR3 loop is CASSLIGASSYEQYF. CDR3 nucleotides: TGTGCCAGCAGCTTAATAGGGGCTAGCTCCTACGAGCAGTACTTC.

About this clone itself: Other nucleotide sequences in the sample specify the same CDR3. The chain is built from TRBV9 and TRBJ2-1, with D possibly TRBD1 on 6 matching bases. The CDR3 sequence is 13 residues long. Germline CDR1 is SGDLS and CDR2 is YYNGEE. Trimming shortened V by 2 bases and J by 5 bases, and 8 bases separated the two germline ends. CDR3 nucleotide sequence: TGTGCCAGCAGCGTCGACAGGAACAATGAGCAGTTCTTC. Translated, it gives CASSVDRNNEQFF.

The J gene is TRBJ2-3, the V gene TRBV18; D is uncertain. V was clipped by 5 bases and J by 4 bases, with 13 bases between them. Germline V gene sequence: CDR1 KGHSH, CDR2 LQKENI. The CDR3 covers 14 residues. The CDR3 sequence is CASSGNPSADTQYF. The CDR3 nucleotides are TGTGCCAGCTCAGGTAATCCATCCGCAGATACGCAGTATTTT. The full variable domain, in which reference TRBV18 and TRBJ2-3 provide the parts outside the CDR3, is NAGVMQNPRHLVRRRGQEARLRCSPMKGHSHVYWYRQLPEEGLKFMVYLQKENIIDESGMPKERFSAEFPKEGPSILRIQQVVRGDSAAYFCASSGNPSADTQYFGPGTRLTVL.

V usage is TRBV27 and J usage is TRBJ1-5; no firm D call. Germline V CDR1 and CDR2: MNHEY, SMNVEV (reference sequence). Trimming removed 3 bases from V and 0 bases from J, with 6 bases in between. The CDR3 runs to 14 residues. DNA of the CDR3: TGTGCCAGCAGTTTGGCCTATAGCAATCAGCCCCAGCATTTT. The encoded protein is CASSLAYSNQPQHF.

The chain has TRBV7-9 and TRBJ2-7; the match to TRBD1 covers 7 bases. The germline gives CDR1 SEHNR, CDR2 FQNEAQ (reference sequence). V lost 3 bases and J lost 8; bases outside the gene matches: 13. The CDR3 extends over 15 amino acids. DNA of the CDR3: TGTGCCAGCAGCTTCCGGGACAGCTATACTACGCAGCAGTACTTC. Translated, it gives CASSFRDSYTTQQYF.

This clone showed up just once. CDR3 nucleotides: TGCGCCAGCAGTGGGGACTGGGAGAGGCAGTTCTTC. It codes for CASSGDWERQFF. The gene calls are TRBV5-1 and TRBJ2-1; a weak D match, TRBD2 (6 bases). There are 12 residues in the CDR3. The V gene's germline CDR1 is SGHRS and CDR2 YFSETQ. V was clipped by 5 bases and J by 12 bases, with 15 bases between them.

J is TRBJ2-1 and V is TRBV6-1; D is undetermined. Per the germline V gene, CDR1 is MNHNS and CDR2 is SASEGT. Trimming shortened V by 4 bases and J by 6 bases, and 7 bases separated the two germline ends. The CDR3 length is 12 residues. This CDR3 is CASSGVSNEQFF. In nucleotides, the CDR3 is TGTGCCAGCAGTGGGGTAAGCAATGAGCAGTTCTTC.

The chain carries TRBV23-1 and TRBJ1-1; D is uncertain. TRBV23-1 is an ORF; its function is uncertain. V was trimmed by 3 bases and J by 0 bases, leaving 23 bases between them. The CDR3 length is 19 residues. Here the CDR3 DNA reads TGCGCCAGCAGTCATGAGTGGGTCGGGAGCCTTCGCATGAACACTGAAGCTTTCTTT. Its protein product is CASSHEWVGSLRMNTEAFF.

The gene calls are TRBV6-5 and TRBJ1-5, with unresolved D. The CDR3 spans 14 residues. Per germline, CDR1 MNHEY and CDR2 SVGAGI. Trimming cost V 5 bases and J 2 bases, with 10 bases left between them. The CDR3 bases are TGTGCCAGCAGTGGACGGTGGGGCAATCAGCCCCAGCATTTT. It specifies CASSGRWGNQPQHF.

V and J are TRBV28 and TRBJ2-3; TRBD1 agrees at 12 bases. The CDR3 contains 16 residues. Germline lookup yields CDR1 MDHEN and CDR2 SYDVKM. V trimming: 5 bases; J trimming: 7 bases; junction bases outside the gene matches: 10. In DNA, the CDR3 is TGTGCCAGCAGTACGCCCGGGACAGGGGGCGCGTATACGCAGTATTTT. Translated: CASSTPGTGGAYTQYF.

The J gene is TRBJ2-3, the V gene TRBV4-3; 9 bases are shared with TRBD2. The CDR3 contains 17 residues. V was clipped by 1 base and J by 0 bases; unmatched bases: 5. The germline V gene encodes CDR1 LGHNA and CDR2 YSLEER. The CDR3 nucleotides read TGCGCCAGCAGCCAAGGCCCGCTAGCGGGAAGCACAGATACGCAGTATTTT. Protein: CASSQGPLAGSTDTQYF.

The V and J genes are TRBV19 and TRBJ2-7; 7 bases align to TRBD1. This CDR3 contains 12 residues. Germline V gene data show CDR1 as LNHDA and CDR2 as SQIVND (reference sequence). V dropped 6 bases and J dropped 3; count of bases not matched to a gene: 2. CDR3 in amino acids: CASSQGVYEQYF. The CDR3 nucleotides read TGTGCCAGTAGCCAGGGGGTCTACGAGCAGTACTTC.

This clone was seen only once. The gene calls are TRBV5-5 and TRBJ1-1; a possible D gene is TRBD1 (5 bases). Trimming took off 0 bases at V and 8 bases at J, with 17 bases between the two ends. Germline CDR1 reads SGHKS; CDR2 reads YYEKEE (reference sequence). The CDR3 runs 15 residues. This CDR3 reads CASSLESFRQGEAFF. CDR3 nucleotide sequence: TGTGCCAGCAGCTTGGAATCTTTTAGGCAGGGCGAAGCTTTCTTT. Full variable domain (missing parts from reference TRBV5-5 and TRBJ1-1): DAGVTQSPTHLIKTRGQQVTLRCSPISGHKSVSWYQQVLGQGPQFIFQYYEKEERGRGNFPDRFSARQFPNYSSELNVNALLLGDSALYLCASSLESFRQGEAFFGQGTRLTVV.